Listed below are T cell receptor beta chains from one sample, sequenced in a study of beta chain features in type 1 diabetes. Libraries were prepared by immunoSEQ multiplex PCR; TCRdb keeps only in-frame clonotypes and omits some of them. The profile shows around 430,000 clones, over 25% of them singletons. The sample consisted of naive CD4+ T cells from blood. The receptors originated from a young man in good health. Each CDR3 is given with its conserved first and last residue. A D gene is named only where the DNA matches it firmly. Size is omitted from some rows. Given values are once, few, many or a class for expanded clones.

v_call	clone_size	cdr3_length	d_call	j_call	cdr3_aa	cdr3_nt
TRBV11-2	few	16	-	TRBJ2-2	CASRPLQGLNTGELFF	TGTGCCAGCAGGCCACTCCAGGGACTGAACACCGGGGAGCTGTTTTTT
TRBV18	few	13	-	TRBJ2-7	CASSPLAEGEQYF	TGTGCCAGCTCACCGTTGGCTGAGGGGGAGCAGTACTTC
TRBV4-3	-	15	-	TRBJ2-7	CASSQDLDGSYEQYF	TGCGCCAGCAGCCAAGATCTTGACGGATCCTACGAGCAGTACTTC
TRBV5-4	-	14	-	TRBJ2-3	CASSSGLGTDTQYF	TGTGCCAGCAGCTCGGGACTGGGCACAGATACGCAGTATTTT
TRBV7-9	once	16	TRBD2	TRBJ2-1	CASSAPGTSGNNEQFF	TGTGCCAGCAGCGCCCCCGGGACTAGCGGGAATAATGAGCAGTTCTTC
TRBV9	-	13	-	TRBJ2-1	CASSGDNFREQFF	TGTGCCAGCAGCGGGGACAATTTTCGCGAGCAGTTCTTC
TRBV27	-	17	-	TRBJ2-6	CASSLIGRSIGANVLTF	TGTGCCAGCAGTCTGATCGGACGGAGTATTGGGGCCAACGTCCTGACTTTC
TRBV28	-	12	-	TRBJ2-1	CAIGVGYNEQFF	TGTGCCATCGGAGTAGGCTACAATGAGCAGTTCTTC
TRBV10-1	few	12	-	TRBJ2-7	CATSDGAYEQYF	TGCGCCACCTCGGACGGAGCCTACGAGCAGTACTTC
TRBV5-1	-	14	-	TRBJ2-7	CASSRGRETYEQYF	TGCGCCAGCAGCCGCGGACGAGAGACCTACGAGCAGTACTTC
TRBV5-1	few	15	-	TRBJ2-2	CASTETHPNTGELFF	TGCGCCAGCACCGAGACCCACCCGAACACCGGGGAGCTGTTTTTT
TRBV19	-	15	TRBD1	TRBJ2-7	CASSARQGGPYEQYF	TGTGCCAGTAGTGCCAGACAGGGCGGCCCCTACGAGCAGTACTTC
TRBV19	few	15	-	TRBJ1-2	CASSMGGTVNYGYTF	TGTGCCAGTAGTATGGGCGGGACGGTTAACTATGGCTACACCTTC
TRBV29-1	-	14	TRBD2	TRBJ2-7	CSVSWREKSYEQYF	TGCAGCGTTTCCTGGCGGGAGAAATCCTACGAGCAGTACTTC
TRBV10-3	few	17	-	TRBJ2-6	CAISENRLGSGANVLTF	TGTGCCATCAGTGAGAACAGGTTGGGCTCTGGGGCCAACGTCCTGACTTTC
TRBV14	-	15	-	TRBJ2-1	CASSPRDWKGNEQFF	TGTGCCAGCAGCCCTCGGGACTGGAAGGGCAATGAGCAGTTCTTC
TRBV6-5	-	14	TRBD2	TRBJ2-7	CASSYGGGGSEQYF	TGTGCCAGCAGTTACGGCGGGGGAGGCTCCGAGCAGTACTTC
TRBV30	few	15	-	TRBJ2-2	CAWTDGIRNTGELFF	TGTGCCTGGACGGATGGGATCCGGAACACCGGGGAGCTGTTTTTT
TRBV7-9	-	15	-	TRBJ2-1	CASSLDGSSYNEQFF	TGTGCCAGCAGCTTGGACGGTAGCTCCTACAATGAGCAGTTCTTC
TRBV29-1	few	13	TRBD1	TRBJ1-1	CSVARDRETEAFF	TGCAGCGTCGCGCGGGACAGGGAGACTGAAGCTTTCTTT
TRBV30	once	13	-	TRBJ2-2	CAWGHSNTGELFF	TGTGCCTGGGGACATTCGAACACCGGGGAGCTGTTTTTT
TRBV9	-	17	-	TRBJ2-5	CASSVGSASPNRETQYF	TGTGCCAGCAGCGTAGGGAGTGCTAGCCCAAATCGCGAGACCCAGTACTTC
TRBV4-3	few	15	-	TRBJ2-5	CASSHRDGNQETQYF	TGCGCCAGCAGCCATCGGGACGGAAACCAAGAGACCCAGTACTTC
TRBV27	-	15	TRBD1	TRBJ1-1	CASSRALTGDTEAFF	TGTGCCAGCAGTCGCGCCCTGACAGGGGACACTGAAGCTTTCTTT
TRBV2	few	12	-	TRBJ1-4	CASTDQSEKLFF	TGTGCCAGCACCGACCAGTCGGAAAAACTGTTTTTT
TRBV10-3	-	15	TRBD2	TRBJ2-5	CATSGRLAGQETQYF	TGTGCCACCAGCGGCCGACTAGCGGGACAAGAGACCCAGTACTTC
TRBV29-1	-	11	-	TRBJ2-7	CSVTSSYEQYF	TGCAGCGTTACTAGCTCCTACGAGCAGTACTTC
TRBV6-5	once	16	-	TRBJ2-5	CASSYSKAKGQETQYF	TGTGCCAGCAGTTACTCGAAGGCAAAGGGACAAGAGACCCAGTACTTC
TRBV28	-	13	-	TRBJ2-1	CASSSLGYNEQFF	TGTGCCAGCAGTTCGTTAGGATACAATGAGCAGTTCTTC